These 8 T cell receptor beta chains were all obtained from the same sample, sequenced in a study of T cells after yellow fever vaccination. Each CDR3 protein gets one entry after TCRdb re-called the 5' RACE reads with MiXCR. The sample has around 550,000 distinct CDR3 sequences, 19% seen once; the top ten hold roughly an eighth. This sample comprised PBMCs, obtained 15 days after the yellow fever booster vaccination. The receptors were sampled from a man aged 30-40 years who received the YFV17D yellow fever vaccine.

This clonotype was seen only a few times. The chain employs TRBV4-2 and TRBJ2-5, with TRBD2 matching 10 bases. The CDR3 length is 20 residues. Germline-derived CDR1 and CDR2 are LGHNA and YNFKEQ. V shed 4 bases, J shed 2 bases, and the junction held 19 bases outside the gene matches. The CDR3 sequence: CASSPLWTSGARGNQETQYF. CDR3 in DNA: TGTGCCAGCAGCCCCCTTTGGACTAGCGGAGCACGTGGGAATCAAGAGACCCAGTACTTC.

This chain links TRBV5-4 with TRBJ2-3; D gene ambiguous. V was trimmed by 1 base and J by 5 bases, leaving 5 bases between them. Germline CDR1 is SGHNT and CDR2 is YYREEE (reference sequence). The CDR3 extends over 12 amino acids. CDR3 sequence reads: CASSLPLDTQYF. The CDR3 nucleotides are TGTGCCAGCAGCTTGCCACTAGATACGCAGTATTTT.

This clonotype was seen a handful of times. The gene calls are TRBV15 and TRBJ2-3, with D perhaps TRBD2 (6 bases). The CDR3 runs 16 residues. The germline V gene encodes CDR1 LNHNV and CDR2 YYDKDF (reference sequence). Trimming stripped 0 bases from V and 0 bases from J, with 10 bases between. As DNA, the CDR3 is TGTGCCACCAGCAGAGACTGGGGGGAGAGCACAGATACGCAGTATTTT. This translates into CATSRDWGESTDTQYF.

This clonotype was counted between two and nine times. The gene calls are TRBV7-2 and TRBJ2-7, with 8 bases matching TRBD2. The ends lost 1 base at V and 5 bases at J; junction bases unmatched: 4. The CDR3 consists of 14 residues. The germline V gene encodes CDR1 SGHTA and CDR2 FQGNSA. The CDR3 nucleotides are TGTGCCAGCAGCTTAGAAGCGGGAGAGAACGAGCAGTACTTC. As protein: CASSLEAGENEQYF.

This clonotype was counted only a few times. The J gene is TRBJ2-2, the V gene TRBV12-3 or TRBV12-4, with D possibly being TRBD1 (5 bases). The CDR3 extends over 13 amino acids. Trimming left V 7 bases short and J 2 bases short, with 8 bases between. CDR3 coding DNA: TGTGCCAGCAACGGACAAAACACCGGGGAGCTGTTTTTT. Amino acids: CASNGQNTGELFF.

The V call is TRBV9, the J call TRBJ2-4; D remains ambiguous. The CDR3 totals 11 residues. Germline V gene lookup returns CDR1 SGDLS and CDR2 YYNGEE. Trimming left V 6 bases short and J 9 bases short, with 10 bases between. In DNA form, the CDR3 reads TGTGCCAGCAACCCCCTGCCCATTCAGTACTTC. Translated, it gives CASNPLPIQYF.

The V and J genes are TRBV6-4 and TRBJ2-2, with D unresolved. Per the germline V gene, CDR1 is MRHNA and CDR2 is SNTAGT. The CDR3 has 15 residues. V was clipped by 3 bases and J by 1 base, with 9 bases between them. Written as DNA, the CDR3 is TGTGCCAGCAGTGAAAGCACTCTGAACACCGGGGAGCTGTTTTTT. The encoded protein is CASSESTLNTGELFF.

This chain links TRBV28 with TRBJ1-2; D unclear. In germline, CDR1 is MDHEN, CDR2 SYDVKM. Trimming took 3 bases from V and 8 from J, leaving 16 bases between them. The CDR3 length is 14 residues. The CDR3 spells CASSFGGRINGYTF. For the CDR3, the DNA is TGTGCCAGCAGTTTTGGAGGACGAATAAACGGCTACACCTTC.